The 23 T cell receptor beta chains presented below share a single source sample, sequenced in a study of T cell responses to AZD1222 COVID-19 vaccine. The repertoire was sequenced with immunoSEQ multiplex PCR; TCRdb's copy has only in-frame clones and lacks some. This table holds about 55,000 clones, roughly 84% found once. The sample consisted of peripheral blood, taken on day 0 of AZD1222 vaccination. Receptors were obtained from an adult in good health.

This chain's CDR3 is CASSVIQQGTNEKLFF. The CDR3 DNA reads TGTGCCAGCAGCGTGATACAACAGGGGACTAATGAAAAACTGTTTTTT. The V and J genes are TRBV5-6 and TRBJ1-4; 7 bases match TRBD1. The CDR3 is 16 residues long. Germline V gene sequence: CDR1 SGHDT, CDR2 YYEEEE. Trimming at V came to 4 bases and at J to 2 bases, leaving 8 bases not matched to a gene.

V and J are TRBV6-5 and TRBJ1-3; D is ambiguous. Between the trimmed V and J ends, which lost 4 bases and 8 bases, there was a span of 12 bases. The CDR3 extends over 13 amino acids. Per the germline V gene, CDR1 is MNHEY and CDR2 is SVGAGI. CDR3 region: CASSSPGIHTIYF. Written as DNA, the CDR3 is TGTGCCAGCAGTTCCCCCGGAATTCACACCATATATTTT.

V is TRBV29-1 and J is TRBJ2-1; tentative D call: TRBD2 (7 bases). The CDR3 spans 18 residues. Germline-derived CDR1 and CDR2 are SQVTM and ANQGSEA. V was trimmed by 4 bases and J by 0 bases, leaving 22 bases between them. The CDR3 nucleotides are TGCAGCGTTGGGAGTGGGAGGGGGGCCCCCAGCTCCTACAATGAGCAGTTCTTC. Its protein product is CSVGSGRGAPSSYNEQFF.

The V gene is TRBV18, the J gene TRBJ1-2; 7 nucleotides match TRBD1. With 3 bases clipped from V and 4 bases from J, the junction kept 11 bases outside the gene matches. The V gene's germline CDR1 is KGHSH and CDR2 LQKENI. The CDR3 spans 16 residues. The CDR3 here is CASSPQSTGDGYGYTF. The DNA of the CDR3 is TGTGCCAGCTCACCCCAATCTACAGGGGATGGCTATGGCTACACCTTC. Full variable domain (rest looked up from reference TRBV18 and TRBJ1-2): NAGVMQNPRHLVRRRGQEARLRCSPMKGHSHVYWYRQLPEEGLKFMVYLQKENIIDESGMPKERFSAEFPKEGPSILRIQQVVRGDSAAYFCASSPQSTGDGYGYTFGSGTRLTVV.

The chain employs TRBV3-1 (or the pseudogene TRBV3-2) and TRBJ2-4; a weak D match, TRBD1 (6 bases). The CDR3 has 13 amino acids. Germline V CDR1 and CDR2: LGHDT, YNNKEL (reference sequence). Trimming cost V 3 bases and J 8 bases, with 11 bases left between them. The CDR3: CASSHAHRDIQYF. The CDR3 DNA follows: TGTGCCAGCAGCCACGCCCACAGGGACATTCAGTACTTC.

Here the CDR3 DNA reads TGTGCCAGCAGCTTAAGGGGTGGGAAGAACACCGGGGAGCTGTTTTTT. Translation gives CASSLRGGKNTGELFF. V is TRBV11-3 and J is TRBJ2-2, with TRBD1 as a possible D gene (5 bases). The CDR3 runs 16 residues. V dropped 2 bases and J dropped 1 base, with 11 bases sitting between them. Germline CDR1 reads SGHNT; CDR2 reads YENEEA.

The rearrangement joins TRBV10-3 to TRBJ1-1, with D perhaps matching TRBD1 (6 bases). Looked up from germline, CDR1 is ENHRY and CDR2 is SYGVKD. The V end lost 2 bases, the J end lost 6 bases, and 13 bases lay between the germline ends. The CDR3 is made up of 14 amino acids. CDR3: CAISEEGEGSEAFF. In nucleotides, the CDR3 is TGTGCCATCAGTGAGGAGGGGGAGGGTTCTGAAGCTTTCTTT.

The chain is built from TRBV18 and TRBJ2-1; 8 bases match TRBD1. The germline CDR1 and CDR2 sequences are KGHSH and LQKENI. The length of the CDR3 is 15 residues. Losses at the gene ends were 4 bases for V and 5 bases for J; bases not matched to a gene: 7. The CDR3: CASSHQGARDNEQFF. The CDR3 nucleotides read TGTGCCAGCTCACACCAGGGGGCGCGGGACAATGAGCAGTTCTTC. The full variable domain, completed using reference TRBV18 and TRBJ2-1, is NAGVMQNPRHLVRRRGQEARLRCSPMKGHSHVYWYRQLPEEGLKFMVYLQKENIIDESGMPKERFSAEFPKEGPSILRIQQVVRGDSAAYFCASSHQGARDNEQFFGPGTRLTVL.

The rearrangement joins TRBV28 to TRBJ2-1; D is unclear. The CDR3 loop spans 11 amino acids. The V gene's germline CDR1 is MDHEN and CDR2 SYDVKM. Trimming shortened V by 3 bases and J by 8 bases, and 5 bases separated the two germline ends. CDR3 bases: TGTGCCAGCAGTTTTTTCTATGAGCAGTTCTTC. Its translation: CASSFFYEQFF.

The CDR3 DNA is TGTGCCAGCAGTAACCGGGGACAGGGGACCCGAAACACCATATATTTT. Residues: CASSNRGQGTRNTIYF. The genes are TRBV11-2 and TRBJ1-3; 10 bases agree with TRBD1. Germline lookup yields CDR1 SGHAT and CDR2 FQNNGV. The CDR3 is 16 amino acids. J was trimmed by 5 bases and V by 6 bases; bases with no gene match: 10.

V is TRBV10-3 and J is TRBJ1-3; D possibly corresponds to TRBD1 (6 bases). CDR3 length: 14 amino acids. V was cut by 2 bases and J by 3 bases, with 8 bases left in between. Germline CDR1 ENHRY, CDR2 SYGVKD. CDR3 DNA: TGTGCCATCAGTGAGACAGGGAGTGGAAACACCATATATTTT. This translates into CAISETGSGNTIYF.

The chain uses TRBV19 and TRBJ1-5; D is undetermined. This CDR3 is 15 amino acids long. Trimming shortened V by 3 bases and J by 2 bases, and 11 bases separated the two germline ends. CDR1 LNHDA and CDR2 SQIVND come from the germline V gene (reference sequence). The CDR3 DNA reads TGTGCCAGTAGTATGCTTGGGGTAGGCAATCAGCCCCAGCATTTT. Its translation: CASSMLGVGNQPQHF.

The chain combines TRBV5-1 with TRBJ2-7, with D possibly matching TRBD2 (6 bases). This CDR3 spans 14 amino acids. The germline V and J ends were trimmed by 2 bases and 0 bases, with 9 bases remaining between them. Germline V lookup: CDR1 SGHRS, CDR2 YFSETQ. CDR3 in amino acids: CASSFGGASYEQYF. CDR3 coding DNA: TGCGCCAGCAGCTTCGGAGGGGCCTCCTACGAGCAGTACTTC.

The chain carries TRBV29-1 and TRBJ1-1, with 7 bases identical to TRBD1. Trimming at V came to 7 bases and at J to 1 base, leaving 3 bases not matched to a gene. The germline gives CDR1 SQVTM, CDR2 ANQGSEA. The CDR3 is 12 residues long. CDR3 region: CSGGQRNTEAFF. The CDR3 bases are TGCAGCGGGGGACAGAGGAACACTGAAGCTTTCTTT.

This clone showed up just once. The rearrangement uses TRBV19 and TRBJ2-7; perhaps TRBD2 as D (6 bases). Germline V gene sequence: CDR1 LNHDA, CDR2 SQIVND (reference sequence). The CDR3 is made up of 14 amino acids. V was clipped by 7 bases and J by 4 bases, with 17 bases between them. CDR3 DNA sequence: TGTGCCAGTAAGGCGAGGGGAGGAGAGTACGAGCAGTACTTC. Amino acids: CASKARGGEYEQYF.

This rearrangement joins TRBV6-1 to TRBJ1-3, with D unclear. With 1 base removed from V and 8 bases from J, the gap between germline ends came to 15 bases. CDR3 length: 15 amino acids. Germline assignment: CDR1 MNHNS and CDR2 SASEGT. DNA for the CDR3: TGTGCCAGCAGTGAAGTTAAGGGAAGTAGAGACACCATATATTTT. Translating it yields CASSEVKGSRDTIYF.

CDR3 sequence (DNA): TGTGCCAGCAGTAAGAGGGACCTTGAAGCTTTCTTT. Translated, it gives CASSKRDLEAFF. The chain employs TRBV6-5 and TRBJ1-1, with D possibly being TRBD1 (5 bases). The CDR3 is 12 amino acids. Trimming cost V 5 bases and J 7 bases, with 11 bases left between them. CDR1 and CDR2 from the germline V gene are MNHEY and SVGAGI.

The genes are TRBV10-3 and TRBJ2-3, with a weak D call TRBD2 (6 bases). The germline V and J ends were trimmed by 9 bases and 6 bases, with 19 bases remaining between them. CDR1 and CDR2 from the germline V gene are ENHRY and SYGVKD. The length of the CDR3 is 14 residues. The CDR3 is CAMRGVGSGDTQYF. Written as DNA, the CDR3 is TGTGCCATGAGGGGCGTCGGGAGTGGGGATACGCAGTATTTT.

V usage is TRBV29-1 and J usage is TRBJ2-3; D is perhaps TRBD1 or TRBD2 (5 bases each). The germline V gene has CDR1 SQVTM and CDR2 ANQGSEA. This CDR3 comprises 15 residues. Between the trimmed V and J ends, which lost 8 bases and 1 base, there was a span of 19 bases. The CDR3: CSLSGSPGRTDTQYF. The DNA of the CDR3 is TGCAGCCTAAGTGGGTCACCGGGGCGCACAGATACGCAGTATTTT.

The V call is TRBV11-2, the J call TRBJ2-7; no clear D. The CDR3 is 14 residues long. Deletions cut 2 bases from V and 2 bases from J, with 10 bases between. Per the germline V gene, CDR1 is SGHAT and CDR2 is FQNNGV. The CDR3 reads CASSLYTPPYEQYF. CDR3 coding DNA: TGTGCCAGCAGCTTATATACCCCCCCCTACGAGCAGTACTTC.

This clone has more than one count but fewer than ten. The chain carries TRBV7-2 and TRBJ2-7, with D perhaps being TRBD1 or TRBD2 (5 bases each). The CDR3 is 13 amino acids. The germline CDR1 and CDR2 sequences are SGHTA and FQGNSA. V lost 0 bases and J 2 bases, leaving 5 bases between the germline ends. CDR3 in DNA: TGTGCCAGCAGCTTAGCGGGGGCCTACGAGCAGTACTTC. Its translation is CASSLAGAYEQYF.

This chain joins TRBV2 and TRBJ2-3; TRBD1 might be the D (6 bases). The CDR3 extends over 14 amino acids. V was shortened by 9 bases and J by 0 bases, with 13 bases between the two germline ends. Germline V gives CDR1 SNHLY, CDR2 FYNNEI. The CDR3 coding sequence is TGTGCCAGGACGACAGGCAACAGCACAGATACGCAGTATTTT. Amino acids: CARTTGNSTDTQYF.

V is TRBV18 and J is TRBJ2-2; TRBD1 aligns across 9 bases. CDR1 is KGHSH, CDR2 LQKENI, per germline. J gave up 1 base and V 3 bases, and 6 bases lay outside the gene matches. The CDR3 sequence is 17 residues long. The CDR3 DNA sequence: TGTGCCAGCTCACCTCTAGGGACAGGGATGAACACCGGGGAGCTGTTTTTT. Its translation: CASSPLGTGMNTGELFF.